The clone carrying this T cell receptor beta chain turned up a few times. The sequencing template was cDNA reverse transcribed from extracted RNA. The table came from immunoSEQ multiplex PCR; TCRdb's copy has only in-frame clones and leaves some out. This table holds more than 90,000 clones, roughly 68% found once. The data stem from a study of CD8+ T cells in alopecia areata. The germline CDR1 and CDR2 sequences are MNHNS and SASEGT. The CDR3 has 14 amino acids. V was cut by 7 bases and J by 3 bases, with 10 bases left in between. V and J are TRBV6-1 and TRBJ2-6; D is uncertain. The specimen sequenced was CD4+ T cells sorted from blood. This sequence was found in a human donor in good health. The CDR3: CASIDKHGANVLTF. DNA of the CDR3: TGTGCCAGCATCGACAAACATGGGGCCAACGTCCTGACTTTC.